These 29 T cell receptor beta chains share one sample of origin, sequenced in a study of blood T cell repertoires in COVID-19. Clones were sequenced by immunoSEQ multiplex PCR, and TCRdb holds only the in-frame ones, with some missing. Counted here are 150,000 to 200,000 clones, 65% to 90% occurring once; the ten biggest clones make up about 8.6%. Sequencing input: peripheral blood. The receptors were gathered from a man between 50 and 59 years old with active or convalescent COVID-19.

The chain carries TRBV30 and TRBJ2-3; TRBD1 agrees at 7 bases. This CDR3 has 13 amino acids. V trimming: 3 bases; J trimming: 5 bases; junction bases outside the gene matches: 5. Germline V CDR1 and CDR2: GTSNPN, SVGIG (reference sequence). For the CDR3, the DNA is TGTGCCTGGAGAGGGGGCAGTGGAGATACGCAGTATTTT. Translation gives CAWRGGSGDTQYF.

The V gene is TRBV5-3, the J gene TRBJ1-2; 8 nucleotides line up with TRBD1. TRBV5-3 carries the ORF label, with uncertain function. J was trimmed by 7 bases and V by 4 bases; bases with no gene match: 6. CDR3 length: 13 amino acids. CDR3 sequence: CARSTQGGSGYTF. The CDR3 nucleotides read TGTGCCAGAAGCACACAGGGGGGCAGTGGCTACACCTTC.

The gene calls are TRBV12-3 or TRBV12-4 and TRBJ2-7; perhaps TRBD1 as D (6 bases). V shed 3 bases and J shed 3 bases, with 9 bases lying between them. This CDR3 has 13 amino acids. CDR3 residues: CASSFGRGYEQYF. As DNA, the CDR3 is TGTGCCAGCAGTTTTGGCAGGGGCTACGAGCAGTACTTC.

This chain uses TRBV30 with TRBJ2-2; tentatively, D is TRBD1 (6 bases). Germline V CDR1 and CDR2: GTSNPN, SVGIG (reference sequence). This CDR3 contains 13 residues. The germline V and J ends were trimmed by 2 bases and 5 bases, with 9 bases remaining between them. Here the CDR3 reads CAWSPQGTGELFF. The CDR3 DNA reads TGTGCCTGGAGTCCCCAGGGGACCGGGGAGCTGTTTTTT.

The V call is TRBV6-1, the J call TRBJ1-5; no reliable D call. Germline values: CDR1 MNHNS, CDR2 SASEGT. The CDR3 consists of 11 residues. The ends were cut back, 3 bases at V and 9 bases at J, with 6 bases in the middle. The CDR3 region is CASSERGPQHF. Here the CDR3 DNA reads TGTGCCAGCAGTGAGCGGGGGCCCCAGCATTTT.

J is TRBJ2-5 and V is TRBV19; a weak D match, TRBD2 (5 bases). V was trimmed by 10 bases and J by 5 bases, leaving 23 bases between them. Germline CDR1 LNHDA, CDR2 SQIVND (reference sequence). This CDR3 has 15 amino acids. The CDR3 sequence is CATHLLVIIHETQYF. CDR3 DNA sequence: TGTGCCACCCATCTACTAGTCATAATCCACGAGACCCAGTACTTC.

This clone was seen a single time. V is TRBV20-1 and J is TRBJ2-3, with 8 bases lining up with TRBD2. Trimming cost V 3 bases and J 0 bases; bases outside gene matches: 2. CDR1 is DFQATT and CDR2 is SNEGSKA in the germline V gene (reference sequence). There are 14 residues in the CDR3. The CDR3 DNA follows: TGCAGTGCTAGTCGCGGGGGGAGCACAGATACGCAGTATTTT. It codes for CSASRGGSTDTQYF.

The count of this clone is one. The chain employs TRBV11-2 and TRBJ2-1, with 10 bases aligning to TRBD1. The ends lost 5 bases at V and 10 bases at J; junction bases unmatched: 8. This CDR3 has 14 residues. In germline, CDR1 is SGHAT, CDR2 FQNNGV. In DNA form, the CDR3 reads TGTGCCAGCAGCCGGGGGACAGGGGACACGGAGCAGTTCTTC. It specifies CASSRGTGDTEQFF. The variable domain in full, with the rest retrieved from reference TRBV11-2 and TRBJ2-1, is EAGVAQSPRYKIIEKRQSVAFWCNPISGHATLYWYQQILGQGPKLLIQFQNNGVVDDSQLPKDRFSAERLKGVDSTLKIQPAKLEDSAVYLCASSRGTGDTEQFFGPGTRLTVL.

The chain employs TRBV6-5 and TRBJ1-5; D remains ambiguous. This CDR3 has 12 residues. The V and J ends lost 7 bases and 8 bases respectively, with 12 bases between them. Germline CDR1 and CDR2: MNHEY and SVGAGI. CDR3 bases: TGTGCCAGCACTAGTGCAGTGAAGCCCCAGCATTTT. Translating gives CASTSAVKPQHF.

The rearrangement links TRBV4-3 to TRBJ2-7; TRBD2 aligns across 10 bases. CDR3 length: 16 amino acids. Trimming removed 0 bases from V and 3 bases from J; junction bases left unmatched: 5. Germline values: CDR1 LGHNA, CDR2 YSLEER. CDR3 sequence reads: CASSQDLAGAFYEQYF. The CDR3 nucleotides are TGCGCCAGCAGCCAAGATCTAGCGGGGGCCTTCTACGAGCAGTACTTC.

The V gene is TRBV3-1 (or the pseudogene TRBV3-2), the J gene TRBJ1-6, with 7 bases that match TRBD1. The trim removed 5 bases at V and 14 bases at J, leaving 12 bases unmatched. CDR1 and CDR2 (germline): LGHDT, YNNKEL (reference sequence). This CDR3 has 14 amino acids. CDR3 in amino acids: CASSKTGSGTALHF. DNA of the CDR3: TGTGCCAGCAGCAAGACAGGGTCCGGGACGGCCCTCCACTTT.

The chain links TRBV28 to TRBJ2-7; D is perhaps TRBD1 (7 bases). In germline, CDR1 is MDHEN, CDR2 SYDVKM. The V end lost 4 bases, the J end lost 4 bases, and 20 bases lay between the germline ends. CDR3 length: 16 residues. CDR3 amino acids: CASSSPFGGQRYEQYF. CDR3 nucleotides: TGTGCCAGCAGTTCTCCTTTCGGGGGACAGAGATACGAGCAGTACTTC.

The rearrangement uses TRBV2 and TRBJ2-1, with a possible D match to TRBD1 (6 bases). V dropped 6 bases and J dropped 0 bases, with 12 bases sitting between them. Germline lookup yields CDR1 SNHLY and CDR2 FYNNEI. The CDR3 is made up of 15 amino acids. Here the CDR3 DNA reads TGTGCCAGCAGGCTTCAGGGGAGCTCCTACAATGAGCAGTTCTTC. This translates into CASRLQGSSYNEQFF.

The V gene is TRBV19, the J gene TRBJ2-3; D may be TRBD2 (5 bases). CDR3 size: 16 residues. Between the trimmed V and J ends, which lost 2 bases and 3 bases, there was a span of 15 bases. The V gene's germline CDR1 is LNHDA and CDR2 SQIVND (reference sequence). This CDR3 reads CASSISGRAGTDTQYF. The CDR3 DNA follows: TGTGCCAGTAGTATATCTGGGCGGGCAGGAACAGATACGCAGTATTTT.

The rearrangement joins TRBV29-1 to TRBJ1-1, with a weak D call TRBD1 (5 bases). The CDR3 is made up of 14 amino acids. Germline assignment: CDR1 SQVTM and CDR2 ANQGSEA. Trimming removed 4 bases from V and 1 base from J, with 13 bases in between. CDR3 loop: CSVVPTGSNTEAFF. The CDR3 nucleotides are TGCAGCGTTGTACCTACAGGATCGAACACTGAAGCTTTCTTT.

This chain links TRBV4-2 with TRBJ2-3, with D tentatively TRBD2 (5 bases). V was trimmed by 4 bases and J by 0 bases, leaving 20 bases between them. The germline CDR1 and CDR2 sequences are LGHNA and YNFKEQ. This CDR3 has 18 amino acids. The CDR3, as DNA: TGTGCCAGCAGCCCCGGGATCTTAACCCTAACTAGCACAGATACGCAGTATTTT. Translated, it gives CASSPGILTLTSTDTQYF.

This chain uses TRBV5-1 with TRBJ1-2, with a tentative D call TRBD1 (5 bases). The CDR3 has 16 residues. V was clipped by 2 bases and J by 3 bases, with 17 bases between them. The germline CDR1 and CDR2 sequences are SGHRS and YFSETQ. CDR3: CASSLKGGDLDYGYTF. The CDR3 nucleotides are TGCGCCAGCAGCTTAAAGGGCGGGGACTTGGACTATGGCTACACCTTC.

The table lists this clone with a few counts. The chain employs TRBV12-3 or TRBV12-4 and TRBJ2-3; D is possibly TRBD2 (6 bases). There are 13 residues in the CDR3. Trimming removed 8 bases from V and 2 bases from J, with 11 bases in between. The CDR3 DNA is TGTGCCAGCCTTCGGGGGAACACAGATACGCAGTATTTT. Its protein is CASLRGNTDTQYF.

The V call is TRBV10-2, the J call TRBJ1-1; D is uncertain. V was clipped by 2 bases and J by 8 bases, with 12 bases between them. Germline V gene sequence: CDR1 WSHSY, CDR2 SAAADI. The CDR3 covers 13 residues. The CDR3 nucleotides read TGCGCCAGCAGTGAGGGATCCCAGGTCGAAGCTTTCTTT. Protein: CASSEGSQVEAFF.

The V gene is TRBV29-1, the J gene TRBJ2-5, with D possibly TRBD2 on 6 matching bases. Germline values: CDR1 SQVTM, CDR2 ANQGSEA. V dropped 6 bases and J dropped 1 base, with 39 bases sitting between them. The CDR3 is made up of 22 amino acids. CDR3 sequence: CSVHGIRTNKDYRTPSQETQYF. The CDR3 DNA reads TGCAGCGTCCATGGAATACGGACTAACAAAGACTACAGGACCCCGAGCCAAGAGACCCAGTACTTC.

This chain uses TRBV2 with TRBJ1-1; possible D gene TRBD1, 5 bases. The CDR3 loop spans 13 amino acids. Germline CDR1 and CDR2: SNHLY and FYNNEI. V lost 6 bases and J lost 6, with 14 bases in between. The CDR3 nucleotides read TGTGCCAGCAGACCGGACACTGTGGCTGAAGCTTTCTTT. Its translation: CASRPDTVAEAFF.

This sequence joins TRBV27 and TRBJ2-7, with 9 bases fitting TRBD2. The CDR3 consists of 17 residues. Germline loops: CDR1 MNHEY, CDR2 SMNVEV (reference sequence). V lost 0 bases to trimming and J lost 3 bases; unmatched junction nucleotides: 9. The CDR3 here is CASSLSGHPTSGYEQYF. In DNA, the CDR3 is TGTGCCAGCAGTTTATCGGGTCACCCGACTAGCGGCTACGAGCAGTACTTC.

This clone has a handful of counts. The J gene is TRBJ1-4, the V gene TRBV6-6; D is possibly TRBD1 (5 bases). CDR1 and CDR2 (germline): MNHNY, SVGAGI (reference sequence). The V gene lost 8 bases and the J gene lost 7 bases, with 14 bases spanning the gap. This CDR3 region has 13 residues. The CDR3 is CASLDLRGEKLFF. For the CDR3, the DNA is TGTGCCAGCCTCGACCTTAGGGGTGAAAAACTGTTTTTT.

The chain carries TRBV5-1 and TRBJ2-7; possible D gene TRBD1, 6 bases. The V end lost 0 bases, the J end lost 0 bases, and 19 bases lay between the germline ends. Germline V gene data show CDR1 as SGHRS and CDR2 as YFSETQ. The CDR3 loop spans 18 amino acids. CDR3 nucleotides: TGCGCCAGCAGCTTGGTCCCGGTCAACCGGGACAACTCCTACGAGCAGTACTTC. Translation gives CASSLVPVNRDNSYEQYF.

This chain links TRBV3-1 (or the pseudogene TRBV3-2) with TRBJ2-7, with 10 bases that match TRBD1. The J segment lost 4 bases and the V segment lost 7 bases, leaving 13 bases of the junction unmatched. Germline CDR1 reads LGHDT; CDR2 reads YNNKEL (reference sequence). This CDR3 has 16 residues. In DNA form, the CDR3 reads TGTGCCAGCACCACAAGGGAGGGACAGGGGAGGTACGAGCAGTACTTC. Encoded protein: CASTTREGQGRYEQYF.

The V and J genes are TRBV6-2 or TRBV6-3 and TRBJ1-6; 7 nucleotides match TRBD1. J gave up 5 bases and V 2 bases, and 3 bases lay outside the gene matches. The CDR3 spans 15 residues. Germline lookup yields CDR1 MNHEY and CDR2 SVGEGT. The CDR3 reads CASSYVGQDNSPLHF. CDR3 nucleotides: TGTGCCAGCAGTTACGTAGGACAGGATAATTCACCCCTCCACTTT.

This clone was recorded a few times. The gene calls are TRBV6-4 and TRBJ1-4, with 7 bases matching TRBD1. The J segment lost 3 bases and the V segment lost 6 bases, leaving 7 bases of the junction unmatched. The CDR3 is made up of 15 amino acids. Per germline, CDR1 MRHNA and CDR2 SNTAGT. The CDR3 sequence is CASRAGTASNEKLFF. In DNA form, the CDR3 reads TGTGCCAGCAGAGCCGGGACAGCTTCTAATGAAAAACTGTTTTTT.

The CDR3 protein is CASSPREPYNEQFF. In DNA, the CDR3 is TGTGCCAGCTCACCACGAGAGCCCTACAATGAGCAGTTCTTC. The chain employs TRBV18 and TRBJ2-1; D unclear. Trimming removed 1 base from V and 2 bases from J, with 6 bases in between. This CDR3 spans 14 amino acids. Germline V gene lookup returns CDR1 KGHSH and CDR2 LQKENI.

The CDR3 loop reads CASSLETGSSSYNEQFF. The CDR3 nucleotides read TGTGCCAGCAGCTTAGAGACAGGTTCCAGCTCCTACAATGAGCAGTTCTTC. This chain connects TRBV7-9 to TRBJ2-1, with a tentative D call TRBD1 (6 bases). The V gene lost 1 base and the J gene lost 0 bases, with 13 bases spanning the gap. CDR1 and CDR2 (germline): SEHNR, FQNEAQ (reference sequence). The CDR3 is 17 residues long.